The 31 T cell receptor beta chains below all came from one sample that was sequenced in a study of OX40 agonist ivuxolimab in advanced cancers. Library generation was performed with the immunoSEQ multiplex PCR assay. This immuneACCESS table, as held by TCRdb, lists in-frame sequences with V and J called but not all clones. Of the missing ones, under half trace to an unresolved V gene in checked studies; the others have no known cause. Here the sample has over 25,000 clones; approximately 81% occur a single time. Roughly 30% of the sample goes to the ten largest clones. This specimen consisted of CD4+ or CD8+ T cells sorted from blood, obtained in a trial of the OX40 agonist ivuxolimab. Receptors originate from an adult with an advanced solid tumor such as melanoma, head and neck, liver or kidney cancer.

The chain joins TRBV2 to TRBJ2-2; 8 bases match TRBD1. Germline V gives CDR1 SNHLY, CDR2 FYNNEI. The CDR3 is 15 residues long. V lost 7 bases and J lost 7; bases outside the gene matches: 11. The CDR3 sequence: CASTPDREGDGELFF. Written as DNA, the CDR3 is TGTGCCAGCACCCCGGACAGGGAAGGGGACGGGGAGCTGTTTTTT.

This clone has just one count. CDR3 in amino acids: CSVEDSNGSYEQYF. The CDR3 bases are TGCAGCGTTGAAGATTCAAACGGATCCTACGAGCAGTACTTC. This sequence joins TRBV29-1 and TRBJ2-7, with D uncertain. Germline CDR1 reads SQVTM; CDR2 reads ANQGSEA. The CDR3 consists of 14 residues. The V gene lost 0 bases and the J gene lost 1 base, with 10 bases spanning the gap.

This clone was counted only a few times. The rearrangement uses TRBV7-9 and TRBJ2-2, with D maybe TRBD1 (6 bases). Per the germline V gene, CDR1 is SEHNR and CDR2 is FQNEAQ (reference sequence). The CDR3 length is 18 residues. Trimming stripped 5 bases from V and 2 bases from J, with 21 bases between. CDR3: CASSIPSPDRVNTGELFF. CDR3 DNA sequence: TGTGCCAGCAGCATACCCTCGCCGGACAGAGTAAACACCGGGGAGCTGTTTTTT.

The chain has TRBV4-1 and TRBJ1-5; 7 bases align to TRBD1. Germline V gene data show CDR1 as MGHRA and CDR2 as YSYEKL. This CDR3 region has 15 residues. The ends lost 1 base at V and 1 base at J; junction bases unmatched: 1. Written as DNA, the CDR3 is TGCGCCAGCAGCCAAGTACAGGGGAGCAATCAGCCCCAGCATTTT. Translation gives CASSQVQGSNQPQHF.

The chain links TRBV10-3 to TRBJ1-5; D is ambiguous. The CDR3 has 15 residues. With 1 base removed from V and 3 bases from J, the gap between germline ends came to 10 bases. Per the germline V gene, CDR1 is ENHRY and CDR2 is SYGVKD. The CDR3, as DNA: TGTGCCATCAGTGAGTTATGGGGTATCAATCAGCCCCAGCATTTT. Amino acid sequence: CAISELWGINQPQHF.

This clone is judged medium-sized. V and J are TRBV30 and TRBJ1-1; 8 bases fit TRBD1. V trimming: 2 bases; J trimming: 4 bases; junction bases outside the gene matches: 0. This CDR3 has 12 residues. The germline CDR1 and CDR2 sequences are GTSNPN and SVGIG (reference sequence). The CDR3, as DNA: TGTGCCTGGAGTACAGGGGGCACTGAAGCTTTCTTT. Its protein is CAWSTGGTEAFF.

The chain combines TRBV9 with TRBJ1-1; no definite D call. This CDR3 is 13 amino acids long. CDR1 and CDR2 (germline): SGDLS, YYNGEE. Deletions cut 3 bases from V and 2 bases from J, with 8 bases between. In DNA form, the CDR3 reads TGTGCCAGCAGCGAGGTCGGTAACACTGAAGCTTTCTTT. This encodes CASSEVGNTEAFF.

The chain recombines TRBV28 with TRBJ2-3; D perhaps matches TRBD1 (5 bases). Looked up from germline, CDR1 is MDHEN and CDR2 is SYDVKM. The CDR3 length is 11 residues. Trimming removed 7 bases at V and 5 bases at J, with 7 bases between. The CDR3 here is CASTQGDTQYF. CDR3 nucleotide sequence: TGTGCCAGCACCCAGGGAGATACGCAGTATTTT.

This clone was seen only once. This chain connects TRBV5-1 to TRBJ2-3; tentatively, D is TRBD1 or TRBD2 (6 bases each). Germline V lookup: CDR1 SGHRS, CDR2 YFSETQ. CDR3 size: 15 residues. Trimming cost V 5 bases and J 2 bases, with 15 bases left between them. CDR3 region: CASSRERGNTDTQYF. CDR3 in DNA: TGCGCCAGCAGTCGGGAGAGGGGGAACACAGATACGCAGTATTTT.

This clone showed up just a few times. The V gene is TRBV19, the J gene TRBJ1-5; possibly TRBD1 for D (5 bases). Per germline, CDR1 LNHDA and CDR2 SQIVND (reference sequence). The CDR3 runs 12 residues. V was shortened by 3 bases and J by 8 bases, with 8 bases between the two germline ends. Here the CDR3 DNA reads TGTGCCAGTAGTATCAGGGTGAAGCCCCAGCATTTT. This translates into CASSIRVKPQHF.

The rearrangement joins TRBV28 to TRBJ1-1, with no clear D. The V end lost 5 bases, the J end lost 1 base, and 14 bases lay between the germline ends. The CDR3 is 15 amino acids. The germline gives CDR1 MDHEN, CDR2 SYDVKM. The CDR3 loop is CASSVSRRGNTEAFF. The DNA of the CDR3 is TGTGCCAGCAGTGTCTCACGACGGGGGAACACTGAAGCTTTCTTT.

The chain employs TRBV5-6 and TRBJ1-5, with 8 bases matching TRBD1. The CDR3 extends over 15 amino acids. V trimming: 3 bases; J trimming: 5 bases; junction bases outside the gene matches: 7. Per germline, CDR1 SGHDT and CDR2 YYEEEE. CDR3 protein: CASSYGQGGYQPQHF. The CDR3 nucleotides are TGTGCCAGCAGCTACGGACAGGGAGGATATCAGCCCCAGCATTTT.

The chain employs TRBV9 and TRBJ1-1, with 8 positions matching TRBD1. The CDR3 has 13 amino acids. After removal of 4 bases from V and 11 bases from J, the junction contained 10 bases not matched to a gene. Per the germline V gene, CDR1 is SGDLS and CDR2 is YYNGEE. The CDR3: CASSSGQGVRAFF. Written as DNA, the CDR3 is TGTGCCAGCAGCAGCGGACAGGGTGTACGCGCTTTCTTT.

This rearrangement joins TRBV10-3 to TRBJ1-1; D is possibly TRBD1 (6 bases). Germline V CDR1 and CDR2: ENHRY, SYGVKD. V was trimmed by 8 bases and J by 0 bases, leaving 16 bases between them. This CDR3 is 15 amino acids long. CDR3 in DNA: TGTGCCATCCATGAGGAGGACAGCTTGAACACTGAAGCTTTCTTT. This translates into CAIHEEDSLNTEAFF.

Here the CDR3 DNA reads TGTGCCAGCAGCTTAGGGGGATCTGGAAACACCATATATTTT. Translation gives CASSLGGSGNTIYF. The rearrangement links TRBV7-2 to TRBJ1-3; D is undetermined. Trimming took off 1 base at V and 1 base at J, with 5 bases between the two ends. From germline, CDR1 is SGHTA and CDR2 FQGNSA. CDR3 length equals 14 residues.

In nucleotides, the CDR3 is TGTGCCAGCAGCTTATCTGTACTAGCGGGAGCCTACGAGCAGTACTTC. It specifies CASSLSVLAGAYEQYF. V usage is TRBV7-9 and J usage is TRBJ2-7, with 11 bases matching TRBD2. From germline, CDR1 is SEHNR and CDR2 FQNEAQ (reference sequence). The CDR3 runs to 16 residues. Losses at the gene ends were 2 bases for V and 2 bases for J; bases not matched to a gene: 5.

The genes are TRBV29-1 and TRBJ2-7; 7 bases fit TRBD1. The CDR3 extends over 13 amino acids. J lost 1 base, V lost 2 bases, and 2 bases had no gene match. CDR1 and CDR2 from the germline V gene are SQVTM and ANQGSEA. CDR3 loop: CSVERTGSYEQYF. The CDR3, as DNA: TGCAGCGTTGAACGGACAGGTTCCTACGAGCAGTACTTC.

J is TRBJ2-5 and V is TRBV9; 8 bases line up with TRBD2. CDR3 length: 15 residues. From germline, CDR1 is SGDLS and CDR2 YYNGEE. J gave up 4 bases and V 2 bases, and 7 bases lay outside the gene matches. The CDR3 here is CASSVPAGVLETQYF. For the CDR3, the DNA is TGTGCCAGCAGCGTTCCAGCGGGAGTTCTAGAGACCCAGTACTTC.

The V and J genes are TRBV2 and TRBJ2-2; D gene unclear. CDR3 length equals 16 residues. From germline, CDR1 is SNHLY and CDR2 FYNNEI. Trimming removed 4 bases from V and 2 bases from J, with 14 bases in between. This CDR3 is CASSASTAINTGELFF. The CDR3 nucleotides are TGTGCCAGCAGTGCCTCCACGGCAATCAACACCGGGGAGCTGTTTTTT. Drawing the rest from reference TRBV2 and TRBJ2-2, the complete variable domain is EPEVTQTPSHQVTQMGQEVILRCVPISNHLYFYWYRQILGQKVEFLVSFYNNEISEKSEIFDDQFSVERPDGSNFTLKIRSTKLEDSAMYFCASSASTAINTGELFFGEGSRLTVL.

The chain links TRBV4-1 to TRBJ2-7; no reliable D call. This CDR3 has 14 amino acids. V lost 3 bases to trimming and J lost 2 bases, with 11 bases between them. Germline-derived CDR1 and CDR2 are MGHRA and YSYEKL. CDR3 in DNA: TGCGCCAGCAGCCAGAACAAAGAACCCTACGAGCAGTACTTC. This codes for CASSQNKEPYEQYF.

The CDR3 is CASSSGLAGDPFLAEQFF. Written as DNA, the CDR3 is TGTGCCAGCAGCTCGGGACTAGCGGGAGACCCTTTTCTTGCTGAGCAGTTCTTC. The rearrangement uses TRBV7-9 and TRBJ2-1; 14 positions agree with TRBD2. CDR3 size: 18 residues. Unmatched junction bases numbered 14, after V lost 4 bases and J lost 9 bases. The V gene's germline CDR1 is SEHNR and CDR2 FQNEAQ (reference sequence).

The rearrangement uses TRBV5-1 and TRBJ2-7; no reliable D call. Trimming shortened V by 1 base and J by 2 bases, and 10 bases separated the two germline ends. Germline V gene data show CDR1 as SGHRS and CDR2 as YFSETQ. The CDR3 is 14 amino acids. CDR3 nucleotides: TGCGCCAGCAGCTTGCGTTCAGGAACCTACGAGCAGTACTTC. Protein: CASSLRSGTYEQYF.

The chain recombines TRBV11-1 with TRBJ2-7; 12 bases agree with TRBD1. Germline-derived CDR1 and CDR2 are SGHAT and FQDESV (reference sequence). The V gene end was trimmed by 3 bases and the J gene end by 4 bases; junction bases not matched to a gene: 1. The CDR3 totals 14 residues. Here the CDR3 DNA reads TGTGCCAGCAGCTTGGGACAGGGGGCTTACGAGCAGTACTTC. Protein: CASSLGQGAYEQYF.

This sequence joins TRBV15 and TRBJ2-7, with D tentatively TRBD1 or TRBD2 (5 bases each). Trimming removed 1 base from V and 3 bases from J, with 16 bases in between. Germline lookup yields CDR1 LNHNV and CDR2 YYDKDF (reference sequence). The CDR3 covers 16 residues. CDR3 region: CATSRGPLRGDYEQYF. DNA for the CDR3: TGTGCCACCAGCAGAGGACCTTTGAGAGGGGACTACGAGCAGTACTTC.

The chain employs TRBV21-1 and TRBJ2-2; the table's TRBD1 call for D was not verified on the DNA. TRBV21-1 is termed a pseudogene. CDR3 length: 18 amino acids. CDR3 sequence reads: CASSKDPTDRADTGELFF. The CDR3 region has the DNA TGTGCCAGCAGCAAAGACCCTACGGACAGGGCCGACACCGGGGAGCTGTTTTTT.

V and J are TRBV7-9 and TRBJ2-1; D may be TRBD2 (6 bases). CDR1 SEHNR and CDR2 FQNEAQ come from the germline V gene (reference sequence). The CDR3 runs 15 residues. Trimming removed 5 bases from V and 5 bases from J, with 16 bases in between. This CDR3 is CASSIPRETNNEQFF. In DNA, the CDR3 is TGTGCCAGCAGCATCCCACGGGAGACCAACAATGAGCAGTTCTTC.

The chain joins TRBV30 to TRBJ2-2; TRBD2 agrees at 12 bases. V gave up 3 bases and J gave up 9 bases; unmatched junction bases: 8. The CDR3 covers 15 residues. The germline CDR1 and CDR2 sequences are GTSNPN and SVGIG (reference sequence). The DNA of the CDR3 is TGTGCCTGGAGCAGGCTAGCGGGGGGGCCTAGGGAGCTGTTTTTT. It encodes CAWSRLAGGPRELFF.

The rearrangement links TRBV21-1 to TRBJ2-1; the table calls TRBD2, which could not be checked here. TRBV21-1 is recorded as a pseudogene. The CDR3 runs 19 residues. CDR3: CASSKDSSGGTSSYNEQFF. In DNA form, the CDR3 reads TGTGCCAGCAGCAAAGATTCTAGCGGGGGGACGAGCTCCTACAATGAGCAGTTCTTC.

CDR3 DNA: TGTGCCAGCAGCCGCGGGGAGGACATTCAGTACTTC. This translates into CASSRGEDIQYF. This chain links TRBV7-9 with TRBJ2-4; D may be TRBD2 (6 bases). This CDR3 has 12 amino acids. CDR1 and CDR2 (germline): SEHNR, FQNEAQ (reference sequence). V was pared by 5 bases and J by 8 bases, with 10 bases between.

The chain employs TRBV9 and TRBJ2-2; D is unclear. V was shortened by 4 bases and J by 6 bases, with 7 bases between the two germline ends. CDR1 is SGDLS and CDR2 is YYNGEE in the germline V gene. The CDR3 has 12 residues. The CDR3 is CASSPVPGELFF. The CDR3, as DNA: TGTGCCAGCAGCCCGGTACCCGGGGAGCTGTTTTTT.

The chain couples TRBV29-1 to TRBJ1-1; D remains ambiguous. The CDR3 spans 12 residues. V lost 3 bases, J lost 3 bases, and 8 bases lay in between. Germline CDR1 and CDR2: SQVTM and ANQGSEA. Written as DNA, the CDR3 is TGCAGCGTTGATACTGGGGACACTGAAGCTTTCTTT. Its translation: CSVDTGDTEAFF.